These 15 T cell receptor beta chains were sequenced from one sample in a study of blood T cell repertoires in COVID-19. The protocol was immunoSEQ multiplex PCR, while the TCRdb copy is restricted to in-frame clones and leaves out a portion. In the table there are roughly 340,000 clones, roughly 86% of which are singletons. Sequenced material: PBMCs or T cells enriched from blood (not recorded which). These receptors all stem from a man aged 40-49 years in a cohort exposed to, infected with or recovered from COVID-19 (not recorded which).

V usage is TRBV29-1 and J usage is TRBJ2-7; 7 bases map to TRBD2. Germline CDR1 reads SQVTM; CDR2 reads ANQGSEA. Trimming removed 6 bases from V and 7 bases from J; junction bases left unmatched: 21. CDR3 size: 16 residues. Here the CDR3 DNA reads TGCAGCGTCGCCCCTAGGTTGGGCGGGAGTTCTCGGGAGCAGTACTTC. Its translation: CSVAPRLGGSSREQYF.

The J gene is TRBJ2-5, the V gene TRBV2; D not certain. The CDR3 has 12 amino acids. Germline CDR1 is SNHLY and CDR2 is FYNNEI. With 0 bases removed from V and 5 bases from J, the gap between germline ends came to 4 bases. This chain's CDR3 is CASSEARETQYF. In nucleotides, the CDR3 is TGTGCCAGCAGTGAAGCCCGGGAGACCCAGTACTTC.

The chain couples TRBV3-1 (or the pseudogene TRBV3-2) to TRBJ2-7; TRBD2 agrees at 11 bases. This CDR3 has 15 amino acids. CDR1 is LGHDT, CDR2 YNNKEL, per germline (reference sequence). Trimming took 3 bases from V and 9 from J; bases not matched to a gene: 10. The CDR3 bases are TGTGCCAGCAGCCATGGGACTAGCGGAGCCTCCGGGCAGTACTTC. The encoded protein is CASSHGTSGASGQYF.

V gene TRBV2 combines with J gene TRBJ1-2; 8 nucleotides agree with TRBD1. Germline CDR1 is SNHLY and CDR2 is FYNNEI. Germline trimming cut 2 bases from V and 3 bases from J; bases unmatched to any gene: 2. This CDR3 is 14 amino acids long. The CDR3 sequence is CASSEIQGDYGYTF. CDR3 coding DNA: TGTGCCAGCAGTGAAATACAGGGGGACTATGGCTACACCTTC. The whole variable domain, remainder taken from reference TRBV2 and TRBJ1-2, is EPEVTQTPSHQVTQMGQEVILRCVPISNHLYFYWYRQILGQKVEFLVSFYNNEISEKSEIFDDQFSVERPDGSNFTLKIRSTKLEDSAMYFCASSEIQGDYGYTFGSGTRLTVV.

The CDR3 DNA sequence: TGTGCCAGCAGTTTATCAGGACAGGGCAACACCGGGGAGCTGTTTTTT. This gives the protein CASSLSGQGNTGELFF. V gene TRBV27 combines with J gene TRBJ2-2, with 8 bases aligning to TRBD1. This CDR3 spans 16 amino acids. The V segment lost 0 bases and the J segment 2 bases; nucleotides outside the gene matches: 2. The germline V gene has CDR1 MNHEY and CDR2 SMNVEV (reference sequence).

This chain uses TRBV2 with TRBJ2-1; TRBD2 is a possible D gene (6 bases). The CDR3 totals 14 residues. CDR1 is SNHLY and CDR2 is FYNNEI in the germline V gene. Trimming took 6 bases from V and 5 from J, leaving 14 bases between them. The DNA for the CDR3 is TGTGCCAGCAGCCGGGAGAGGGGCAACAATGAGCAGTTCTTC. This translates into CASSRERGNNEQFF.

The V and J genes are TRBV11-2 and TRBJ2-6, with TRBD2 identical over 13 bases. The CDR3 has 18 residues. The V segment lost 7 bases and the J segment 0 bases; nucleotides outside the gene matches: 6. CDR1 is SGHAT and CDR2 is FQNNGV in the germline V gene. The CDR3 DNA follows: TGTGCCAGCAACCGACTAGCGGGAGGTCCCTCTGGGGCCAACGTCCTGACTTTC. Translating it yields CASNRLAGGPSGANVLTF.

The chain has TRBV19 and TRBJ1-1; no definite D call. V lost 1 base to trimming and J lost 1 base, with 13 bases between them. The CDR3 sequence is 16 residues long. The germline V gene has CDR1 LNHDA and CDR2 SQIVND (reference sequence). CDR3 DNA: TGTGCCAGTAGTATAGTGCGAGGGAAGGGGAACACTGAAGCTTTCTTT. It codes for CASSIVRGKGNTEAFF.

The chain is built from TRBV5-1 and TRBJ2-3; 7 bases align to TRBD2. V shed 1 base, J shed 1 base, and the junction held 6 bases outside the gene matches. The CDR3 is 16 residues long. Per germline, CDR1 SGHRS and CDR2 YFSETQ. For the CDR3, the DNA is TGCGCCAGCAGCTTGCTTTCTAGCGGCGGCACAGATACGCAGTATTTT. Encoded protein: CASSLLSSGGTDTQYF.

The chain uses TRBV29-1 and TRBJ2-5; D is possibly TRBD2 (6 bases). The CDR3 consists of 14 residues. V gave up 1 base and J gave up 4 bases, with 13 bases separating them. Germline V gene lookup returns CDR1 SQVTM and CDR2 ANQGSEA. CDR3 sequence reads: CSVEGEVGGETQYF. CDR3 coding DNA: TGCAGCGTTGAAGGGGAGGTTGGTGGAGAGACCCAGTACTTC.

The chain is built from TRBV30 and TRBJ1-1; D uncertain. CDR1 and CDR2 (germline): GTSNPN, SVGIG (reference sequence). Trimming left V 2 bases short and J 5 bases short, with 6 bases between. There are 11 residues in the CDR3. The CDR3 loop is CAWSLRTEAFF. The CDR3 nucleotides read TGTGCCTGGAGTTTGAGGACTGAAGCTTTCTTT.

The chain links TRBV5-1 to TRBJ1-2; 7 bases fit TRBD1. The ends lost 0 bases at V and 9 bases at J; junction bases unmatched: 8. Germline V lookup: CDR1 SGHRS, CDR2 YFSETQ. This CDR3 region has 14 residues. This chain's CDR3 is CASSLDVTGRRYTF. The CDR3 DNA sequence: TGCGCCAGCAGCTTGGACGTGACAGGGCGGCGCTACACCTTC. Full variable domain (rest looked up from reference TRBV5-1 and TRBJ1-2): KAGVTQTPRYLIKTRGQQVTLSCSPISGHRSVSWYQQTPGQGLQFLFEYFSETQRNKGNFPGRFSGRQFSNSRSEMNVSTLELGDSALYLCASSLDVTGRRYTFGSGTRLTVV.

The genes are TRBV4-2 and TRBJ2-6; no definite D call. Germline V CDR1 and CDR2: LGHNA, YNFKEQ. The CDR3 spans 14 residues. With 2 bases removed from V and 4 bases from J, the gap between germline ends came to 6 bases. The DNA of the CDR3 is TGTGCCAGCAGCCAACCCAAAGGGGCCAACGTCCTGACTTTC. Protein: CASSQPKGANVLTF.

The V call is TRBV2, the J call TRBJ2-3, with TRBD1 identical over 10 bases. The CDR3 contains 15 residues. In germline, CDR1 is SNHLY, CDR2 FYNNEI. Trimming took 7 bases from V and 6 from J; bases not matched to a gene: 10. The CDR3 bases are TGTGCCAGCACCGCCCCGACAGGGGGCGTTGATACGCAGTATTTT. It is translated as CASTAPTGGVDTQYF. Full variable domain (rest looked up from reference TRBV2 and TRBJ2-3): EPEVTQTPSHQVTQMGQEVILRCVPISNHLYFYWYRQILGQKVEFLVSFYNNEISEKSEIFDDQFSVERPDGSNFTLKIRSTKLEDSAMYFCASTAPTGGVDTQYFGPGTRLTVL.

This clone appeared a single time. The CDR3 bases are TGTGCCACCAGTGATTCCCGGACTAGCGGGAGTCGACTTTGGACAGATACGCAGTATTTT. It yields the protein CATSDSRTSGSRLWTDTQYF. V and J are TRBV24-1 and TRBJ2-3; 13 nucleotides align to TRBD2. This CDR3 has 20 amino acids. J lost 3 bases, V lost 2 bases, and 13 bases had no gene match. CDR1 is KGHDR and CDR2 is SFDVKD in the germline V gene.